This T cell receptor beta chain was found in a study of T cell repertoires in cytomegalovirus infection. About the study: Peptides in the study included HLA-C-restricted and HLA-B-restricted CMV epitopes. Study-wide points: Carriers of CMV and the relevant HLA type were discriminated by public TCR beta frequency. The response measured ex vivo was dominated by TCR beta clonotypes (HLA-C-restricted and CMV-specific).

In TCRdb, the reads were re-called with MiXCR into one record per CDR3 protein. The table has about 920,000 distinct CDR3 sequences, around 30% seen once. Comment on this clonotype: No antigen is known for it.

The V gene lost 6 bases and the J gene lost 4 bases, with 12 bases spanning the gap. CDR1 is MNHEY and CDR2 is SMNVEV in the germline V gene (reference sequence). This CDR3 comprises 13 residues. The origin of this receptor is a human donor in good health (CMV status not recorded). Some clones in this sample may be carry-over from other donors' samples. The rearrangement links TRBV27 to TRBJ2-5; D possibly matches TRBD1 or TRBD2 (5 bases each). The sequencing here drew on cultured CD8+ T cells from PBMCs, taken from culture after CMV antigen stimulation. Here the CDR3 reads CASRSGTIETQYF. CDR3 DNA sequence: TGTGCCAGCAGGTCGGGGACCATAGAGACCCAGTACTTC.